The present TCR beta chain was sequenced within a study of T cells in Graves' hyperthyroidism and ophthalmopathy. The CDR3 totals 14 residues. Trimming pared 5 bases from V and 2 bases from J, leaving 12 bases between. Looked up from germline, CDR1 is MGHDK and CDR2 is SYGVNS. TCR beta CDR3 sequences were amplified from RNA transcripts. HTBI primers drove first-round RT-PCR of the TCR CDR3. TCRdb independently ran MiXCR on the multiplex PCR reads; one entry per CDR3 protein. The data hold a few hundred thousand distinct CDR3 sequences, with around 46% observed a single time. The chain carries TRBV25-1 and TRBJ1-2, with D maybe TRBD1 (6 bases). The sequencing sample was made of peripheral blood or thyroid tissue (not recorded which). The TCR originated in a woman between 18 and 30 years old with Graves' hyperthyroidism. The DNA of the CDR3 is TGTGCCAGCAGTTCGGACAGCCTAAACTATGGCTACACCTTC. Translation gives CASSSDSLNYGYTF.